The 27 T cell receptor beta chains below come from one sample, sequenced in a study of early T cells in non-severe SARS-CoV-2 infection (dated by TCRdb to about 2021). Libraries were prepared through 5' RACE. The listed sequencing device is NextSeq 500. TCRdb itself trimmed the public reads at Q25 with fastp, ran MiXCR and retained productive beta chains. Every distinct CDR3 protein forms one entry, paired with its most common genes and DNA. This sample comprises about 33,000 distinct CDR3 sequences, about 6.7% of them detected only once. Jointly, the top ten make up just over 4% of the sample. Sample: whole blood. The receptors were sampled from an adult who was a healthcare worker with PCR-confirmed SARS-CoV-2 infection or an uninfected control (not recorded which).

The chain links TRBV27 to TRBJ2-3; D perhaps matches TRBD1 (6 bases). The CDR3 contains 15 residues. Germline V gene lookup returns CDR1 MNHEY and CDR2 SMNVEV (reference sequence). The V end lost 4 bases, the J end lost 2 bases, and 13 bases lay between the germline ends. The CDR3 DNA reads as TGTGCCAGCAGTTCACCGGGACAACTCACAGATACGCAGTATTTT. Its protein product is CASSSPGQLTDTQYF.

The sample holds many counts of this clonotype. V usage is TRBV2 and J usage is TRBJ1-4; D not certain. Germline V gene lookup returns CDR1 SNHLY and CDR2 FYNNEI. Deletions cut 4 bases from V and 6 bases from J, with 6 bases between. The CDR3 is 12 amino acids. The CDR3 region has the DNA TGTGCCAGCAGTGGTGTGGATGAAAAACTGTTTTTT. Protein sequence: CASSGVDEKLFF.

At least ten counts were recorded for this clonotype. V is TRBV5-1 and J is TRBJ2-2; TRBD2 is a possible D gene (6 bases). Per germline, CDR1 SGHRS and CDR2 YFSETQ. Trimming took 2 bases from V and 1 from J, leaving 9 bases between them. The length of the CDR3 is 15 residues. CDR3 residues: CASSFPRGNTGELFF. CDR3 bases: TGCGCCAGCAGCTTCCCGCGGGGGAACACCGGGGAGCTGTTTTTT.

This clonotype was seen only a few times. The V and J genes are TRBV29-1 and TRBJ2-5, with a possible D match to TRBD2 (5 bases). Deletions cut 5 bases from V and 9 bases from J, with 13 bases between. Germline loops: CDR1 SQVTM, CDR2 ANQGSEA. CDR3 size: 11 residues. The CDR3 reads CSVPNGMAQYF. The DNA for the CDR3 is TGCAGCGTTCCCAACGGGATGGCCCAGTACTTC.

The CDR3 spells CAWSVSDLNEQFF. CDR3 sequence (DNA): TGTGCCTGGAGTGTAAGCGACCTCAATGAGCAGTTCTTC. The V and J genes are TRBV30 and TRBJ2-1; D not certain. Trimming took off 0 bases at V and 6 bases at J, with 9 bases between the two ends. Germline V CDR1 and CDR2: GTSNPN, SVGIG (reference sequence). This CDR3 is built from 13 residues.

This clonotype was seen at least ten times. The chain is built from TRBV19 and TRBJ2-1; D is unclear. The germline V gene encodes CDR1 LNHDA and CDR2 SQIVND (reference sequence). The CDR3 is made up of 16 amino acids. V lost 1 base and J 0 bases, leaving 10 bases between the germline ends. CDR3 sequence: CASSIVTAFSYNEQFF. In DNA, the CDR3 is TGTGCCAGTAGTATAGTCACGGCATTCTCCTACAATGAGCAGTTCTTC.

The chain recombines TRBV5-1 with TRBJ2-7, with 13 bases identical to TRBD2. The CDR3 consists of 15 residues. Germline-derived CDR1 and CDR2 are SGHRS and YFSETQ. Unmatched junction bases numbered 8, after V lost 4 bases and J lost 7 bases. CDR3 sequence (DNA): TGCGCCAGCAGCAAACGGACTAGCGGGAGTAATGAGCAGTACTTC. It codes for CASSKRTSGSNEQYF. Based on the CDR3 plus reference TRBV5-1 and TRBJ2-7, the full variable domain is KAGVTQTPRYLIKTRGQQVTLSCSPISGHRSVSWYQQTPGQGLQFLFEYFSETQRNKGNFPGRFSGRQFSNSRSEMNVSTLELGDSALYLCASSKRTSGSNEQYFGPGTRLTVT.

This clonotype was picked up many times. J is TRBJ2-4 and V is TRBV7-2; D remains ambiguous. V lost 5 bases to trimming and J lost 1 base, with 12 bases between them. CDR1 and CDR2 from the germline V gene are SGHTA and FQGNSA. The CDR3 is 15 residues long. CDR3: CASSQGRFAKNIQYF. The CDR3 coding sequence is TGTGCCAGCAGCCAAGGCAGGTTCGCCAAAAACATTCAGTACTTC.

The rearrangement uses TRBV25-1 and TRBJ2-7; D gene unclear. Germline V gene lookup returns CDR1 MGHDK and CDR2 SYGVNS. V was pared by 2 bases and J by 2 bases, with 7 bases between. This CDR3 contains 13 residues. In nucleotides, the CDR3 is TGTGCCAGCAGTGAAGATAGGGCCTACGAGCAGTACTTC. As protein: CASSEDRAYEQYF.

In this sample, this clonotype turned up many times. The chain combines TRBV20-1 with TRBJ2-1; TRBD2 matches 8 bases. The CDR3 is 13 residues long. Unmatched junction bases numbered 9, after V lost 5 bases and J lost 9 bases. Germline V gene sequence: CDR1 DFQATT, CDR2 SNEGSKA (reference sequence). CDR3 loop: CSAVAGGSTEQFF. The CDR3 DNA is TGCAGTGCTGTGGCGGGAGGATCAACTGAGCAGTTCTTC.

This clonotype came up many times. The chain carries TRBV11-3 and TRBJ1-2; 10 bases match TRBD1. The V gene end was trimmed by 3 bases and the J gene end by 8 bases; junction bases not matched to a gene: 3. Per germline, CDR1 SGHNT and CDR2 YENEEA. This CDR3 region has 13 residues. CDR3 coding DNA: TGTGCCAGCAGCTTTGGACAGGGGGAAGGCTACACCTTC. Encoded protein: CASSFGQGEGYTF. Full variable domain (rest looked up from reference TRBV11-3 and TRBJ1-2): EAGVVQSPRYKIIEKKQPVAFWCNPISGHNTLYWYLQNLGQGPELLIRYENEEAVDDSQLPKDRFSAERLKGVDSTLKIQPAELGDSAVYLCASSFGQGEGYTFGSGTRLTVV.

This clonotype was counted between two and nine times. The V and J genes are TRBV20-1 and TRBJ1-2; the D gene is possibly TRBD1 (5 bases). V was pared by 7 bases and J by 1 base, with 10 bases between. There are 12 residues in the CDR3. Per the germline V gene, CDR1 is DFQATT and CDR2 is SNEGSKA (reference sequence). The CDR3, as DNA: TGCAGTGGCGCGACAGTTAACTATGGCTACACCTTC. This codes for CSGATVNYGYTF.

Ten or more counts support this clonotype. The chain couples TRBV6-6 to TRBJ2-7, with 7 bases lining up with TRBD1. Germline trimming cut 5 bases from V and 2 bases from J; bases unmatched to any gene: 3. The germline V gene has CDR1 MNHNY and CDR2 SVGAGI (reference sequence). The CDR3 runs to 13 residues. CDR3 in amino acids: CASSHGQAYEQYF. In DNA form, the CDR3 reads TGTGCCAGCAGTCATGGACAGGCCTACGAGCAGTACTTC.

The V call is TRBV10-2, the J call TRBJ2-1; 7 bases line up with TRBD1. Per germline, CDR1 WSHSY and CDR2 SAAADI. Trimming removed 2 bases from V and 7 bases from J; junction bases left unmatched: 5. The length of the CDR3 is 14 residues. CDR3 amino acids: CASSEGQAGNEQFF. CDR3 nucleotides: TGCGCCAGCAGTGAGGGACAGGCCGGGAATGAGCAGTTCTTC.

This clonotype occurred many times. CDR3 bases: TGTGCCAGCGGCGGGACACCTAATTCACCCCTCCACTTT. Residues: CASGGTPNSPLHF. This chain connects TRBV7-9 to TRBJ1-6; weak D call: TRBD1 (6 bases). Trimming left V 8 bases short and J 6 bases short, with 11 bases between. CDR1 and CDR2 from the germline V gene are SEHNR and FQNEAQ (reference sequence). The CDR3 is 13 amino acids.

This clonotype was counted a few times. This chain uses TRBV2 with TRBJ2-4, with TRBD1 matching over 8 bases. From germline, CDR1 is SNHLY and CDR2 FYNNEI. The CDR3 is made up of 15 amino acids. V lost 2 bases to trimming and J lost 2 bases; unmatched junction nucleotides: 2. This CDR3 is CASSEWTGTKNIQYF. In nucleotides, the CDR3 is TGTGCCAGCAGTGAATGGACAGGGACCAAAAACATTCAGTACTTC.

The V gene is TRBV5-5, the J gene TRBJ2-1, with D uncertain. Deletions cut 2 bases from V and 2 bases from J, with 14 bases between. Germline V gene lookup returns CDR1 SGHKS and CDR2 YYEKEE (reference sequence). The CDR3 sequence is 16 residues long. CDR3 sequence: CASSLSADLTYNEQFF. The CDR3 DNA reads as TGTGCCAGCAGCTTATCTGCGGACCTAACCTACAATGAGCAGTTCTTC.

Written as DNA, the CDR3 is TGTGCCAGCAGCCAATCACTAGCGACGAACACCGGGGAGCTGTTTTTT. Translation gives CASSQSLATNTGELFF. The chain is built from TRBV4-2 and TRBJ2-2, with 7 bases that match TRBD2. The CDR3 length is 16 residues. Germline V gives CDR1 LGHNA, CDR2 YNFKEQ. The trim removed 2 bases at V and 0 bases at J, leaving 3 bases unmatched.

The chain recombines TRBV11-3 with TRBJ2-3, with D perhaps being TRBD1 or TRBD2 (5 bases each). V dropped 5 bases and J dropped 1 base, with 13 bases sitting between them. Germline V gene sequence: CDR1 SGHNT, CDR2 YENEEA. This CDR3 has 15 amino acids. The CDR3 sequence: CASSARRGGTDTQYF. CDR3 DNA sequence: TGTGCCAGCAGCGCCCGTCGGGGCGGCACAGATACGCAGTATTTT.

This clonotype was picked up many times. The J gene is TRBJ1-3, the V gene TRBV12-3 or TRBV12-4, with a weak D call TRBD1 (6 bases). The CDR3 is 16 amino acids. V gave up 5 bases and J gave up 0 bases, with 14 bases separating them. CDR3 sequence: CASSKNRAISGNTIYF. The CDR3 nucleotides read TGTGCCAGCAGTAAAAACAGGGCCATCTCTGGAAACACCATATATTTT.

The V gene is TRBV3-1, the J gene TRBJ1-1; 7 nucleotides line up with TRBD1. J gave up 3 bases and V 4 bases, and 11 bases lay outside the gene matches. Per the germline V gene, CDR1 is LGHDT and CDR2 is YNNKEL (reference sequence). The CDR3 runs to 16 residues. CDR3 DNA: TGTGCCAGCAGCCCCCAGGGGGGGGACAGCCACACTGAAGCTTTCTTT. Its protein product is CASSPQGGDSHTEAFF. Based on the CDR3 plus reference TRBV3-1 and TRBJ1-1, the full variable domain is DTAVSQTPKYLVTQMGNDKSIKCEQNLGHDTMYWYKQDSKKFLKIMFSYNNKELIINETVPNRFSPKSPDKAHLNLHINSLELGDSAVYFCASSPQGGDSHTEAFFGQGTRLTVV.

In regard to this clonotype: This may be a read error, as it is one base from a much larger clone. V and J are TRBV12-3 or TRBV12-4 and TRBJ1-6; D perhaps matches TRBD1 (6 bases). The CDR3 extends over 14 amino acids. With 3 bases removed from V and 7 bases from J, the gap between germline ends came to 10 bases. In DNA form, the CDR3 reads TGTGCCAGCAGTTTGGGACAACTCAATTCACCCCTCCACTTT. This gives the protein CASSLGQLNSPLHF.

The table lists this clonotype with a few counts. This chain connects TRBV29-1 to TRBJ2-5; D possibly matches TRBD1 or TRBD2 (6 bases each). Germline V gene data show CDR1 as SQVTM and CDR2 as ANQGSEA. V was shortened by 8 bases and J by 4 bases, with 14 bases between the two germline ends. This CDR3 is 12 amino acids long. The CDR3 DNA reads TGCAGCTCAGAGGGGGGAACAGAGACCCAGTACTTC. It is translated as CSSEGGTETQYF.

The table lists this clonotype with many counts. This sequence joins TRBV7-8 and TRBJ1-2; D may be TRBD1 (6 bases). Germline V gives CDR1 SGHVS, CDR2 FQNEAQ. The CDR3 runs 14 residues. Between the trimmed V and J ends, which lost 4 bases and 4 bases, there was a span of 13 bases. The CDR3 DNA follows: TGTGCCAGCAGCTGGGACATTTCTGGCTATGGCTACACCTTC. Its translation is CASSWDISGYGYTF.

V usage is TRBV12-3 or TRBV12-4 and J usage is TRBJ2-3; D tentatively fits TRBD1 or TRBD2 (5 bases each). CDR3 length: 13 residues. V was shortened by 6 bases and J by 5 bases, with 12 bases between the two germline ends. The CDR3 DNA reads as TGTGCCAGCAGCCCAAGGGACCGAGATACGCAGTATTTT. Translation gives CASSPRDRDTQYF.

This clonotype has ten or more counts. The genes are TRBV10-3 and TRBJ2-7; D gene uncertain. Trimming left V 6 bases short and J 3 bases short, with 9 bases between. The germline V gene encodes CDR1 ENHRY and CDR2 SYGVKD. The CDR3 length is 12 residues. The CDR3 DNA reads TGTGCCATCAGCGCGACCGGCTACGAGCAGTACTTC. Amino acids: CAISATGYEQYF.

The chain carries TRBV6-1 and TRBJ2-7; 9 positions agree with TRBD1. The germline CDR1 and CDR2 sequences are MNHNS and SASEGT. J was trimmed by 4 bases and V by 4 bases; bases with no gene match: 2. This CDR3 comprises 13 residues. CDR3 in DNA: TGTGCCAGCAGTGCCGGGACAGGGTACGAGCAGTACTTC. Translated: CASSAGTGYEQYF.